The 10 T cell receptor beta chains presented below share a single source sample, sequenced in a study of shared T cell receptors in the human thymus (dated by TCRdb to the early 2020s). The library came from the immunoSEQ multiplex PCR assay. TCRdb provides this immuneACCESS table in a form limited to in-frame rearrangements. Some clones are lacking; in checked studies, under half of them reflect an unresolved V gene, and why the rest are absent is not known. The sample has 600,000 or so clones on record, 87% of them singletons. The ten largest account for 0.0094% of the sample. The same specimen was also included in a second study, on human thymus T cells.

Sequencing input: thymocytes. These receptors all stem from a boy under two years old with a congenital heart defect. Donor details come from another sample of the same person, matched by shared clones.

This clone was observed a single time. This rearrangement joins TRBV19 to TRBJ2-5, with 10 positions matching TRBD1. Germline lookup yields CDR1 LNHDA and CDR2 SQIVND (reference sequence). V gave up 4 bases and J gave up 6 bases; unmatched junction bases: 5. There are 14 residues in the CDR3. The CDR3 here is CASSNRQGAKTQYF. The CDR3 DNA follows: TGTGCCAGTAGTAACCGACAGGGGGCGAAGACCCAGTACTTC.

V is TRBV7-9 and J is TRBJ2-3, with 10 bases lining up with TRBD1. CDR3 length equals 15 residues. Losses at the gene ends were 3 bases for V and 6 bases for J; bases not matched to a gene: 6. The germline V gene has CDR1 SEHNR and CDR2 FQNEAQ (reference sequence). CDR3 protein: CASSLGQGLEDTQYF. CDR3 DNA sequence: TGTGCCAGCAGCTTGGGACAGGGGTTGGAGGATACGCAGTATTTT.

CDR3 region: CASSQRLAGDPDTQYF. The DNA for the CDR3 is TGCGCCAGCAGCCAAAGACTAGCGGGAGACCCAGATACGCAGTATTTT. The rearrangement links TRBV4-1 to TRBJ2-3, with 12 bases identical to TRBD2. Trimming cost V 2 bases and J 4 bases; bases outside gene matches: 4. Germline CDR1 MGHRA, CDR2 YSYEKL. CDR3 length: 16 residues.

This clone was counted once. The chain employs TRBV7-6 and TRBJ2-7; TRBD2 matches at 10 bases. V trimming: 4 bases; J trimming: 9 bases; junction bases outside the gene matches: 21. The CDR3 runs 18 residues. In germline, CDR1 is SGHVS, CDR2 FNYEAQ. The CDR3 loop is CASSSVAGGSYVSFGQYF. The CDR3 DNA sequence: TGTGCCAGCAGCTCTGTAGCGGGGGGCAGCTATGTTTCCTTCGGGCAGTACTTC. The full variable domain, rest sourced from reference TRBV7-6 and TRBJ2-7, is GAGVSQSPRYKVTKRGQDVALRCDPISGHVSLYWYRQALGQGPEFLTYFNYEAQQDKSGLPNDRFSAERPEGSISTLTIQRTEQRDSAMYRCASSSVAGGSYVSFGQYFGPGTRLTVT.

This chain joins TRBV15 and TRBJ2-1; maybe TRBD2 (5 bases). The CDR3 runs to 13 residues. From germline, CDR1 is LNHNV and CDR2 YYDKDF (reference sequence). V lost 0 bases and J lost 9, with 9 bases in between. The chain's CDR3 is CATSRDQRGEQFF. The CDR3 DNA reads TGTGCCACCAGCAGAGATCAACGGGGTGAGCAGTTCTTC.

The chain combines TRBV7-9 with TRBJ2-3; 9 bases match TRBD2. CDR3 size: 14 residues. Trimming at V came to 5 bases and at J to 5 bases, leaving 5 bases not matched to a gene. Germline V gene data show CDR1 as SEHNR and CDR2 as FQNEAQ (reference sequence). CDR3 loop: CASSPIAGEDTQYF. The CDR3 DNA is TGTGCCAGCAGCCCAATAGCGGGAGAAGATACGCAGTATTTT.

The chain has TRBV25-1 and TRBJ2-3, with D perhaps matching TRBD2 (5 bases). Per germline, CDR1 MGHDK and CDR2 SYGVNS. This CDR3 has 14 amino acids. V lost 4 bases and J lost 3, with 11 bases in between. The CDR3 spells CASSGRPRTDTQYF. The DNA of the CDR3 is TGTGCCAGCAGTGGGAGGCCGCGGACAGATACGCAGTATTTT. The full variable domain, completed using reference TRBV25-1 and TRBJ2-3, is EADIYQTPRYLVIGTGKKITLECSQTMGHDKMYWYQQDPGMELHLIHYSYGVNSTEKGDLSSESTVSRIRTEHFPLTLESARPSHTSQYLCASSGRPRTDTQYFGPGTRLTVL.

This chain links TRBV6-5 with TRBJ1-2; no reliable D call. The CDR3 is made up of 13 amino acids. V was trimmed by 9 bases and J by 4 bases, leaving 15 bases between them. Germline CDR1 MNHEY, CDR2 SVGAGI. In DNA, the CDR3 is TGTGCCAGTTGGAGGGAGGGAGTCTATGGCTACACCTTC. This codes for CASWREGVYGYTF.

V gene TRBV30 combines with J gene TRBJ2-6; D remains ambiguous. Germline lookup yields CDR1 GTSNPN and CDR2 SVGIG (reference sequence). Trimming pared 5 bases from V and 0 bases from J, leaving 5 bases between. The CDR3 is 13 amino acids. The DNA for the CDR3 is TGTGCCTGGTTTCGCTCTGGGGCCAACGTCCTGACTTTC. It yields the protein CAWFRSGANVLTF.

The genes are TRBV5-1 and TRBJ2-4, with D maybe TRBD1 (6 bases). V was cut by 0 bases and J by 0 bases, with 16 bases left in between. CDR1 SGHRS and CDR2 YFSETQ come from the germline V gene. This CDR3 has 18 residues. CDR3 sequence (DNA): TGCGCCAGCAGCTTGGGGCCGGGACAAAATTTAGCCAAAAACATTCAGTACTTC. This translates into CASSLGPGQNLAKNIQYF.